A selection of T cell receptor beta chains follows, all from one sample in a study of blood T cell repertoires in COVID-19. Produced via immunoSEQ multiplex PCR; TCRdb's table is partial and in-frame only. The data show 100,000 or so clones, with just under 95% seen just once and 1.9% held by the top ten. The sample was peripheral blood. These receptors were collected from a woman in her fifties or sixties with COVID-19, enrolled during active disease. Each CDR3 is given with its conserved first and last residue. The order of the fields is V gene, J gene, D gene, clone size, CDR3 DNA, CDR3 protein. The D gene is left open where the match is weak. Clone size is stated in some rows and not others, as once, few, many or a class when expanded.

V gene: TRBV12-3/TRBV12-4; J gene: TRBJ1-1; D gene: .; clone size: .; CDR3 DNA: TGTGCCAGCAGTTTATTCAGGTTCGAAGCTTTCTTT; CDR3 protein: CASSLFRFEAFF
V gene: TRBV7-2; J gene: TRBJ1-1; D gene: .; clone size: few; CDR3 DNA: TGTGCCAGCAGCTTACACAGGCGGAACACTGAAGCTTTCTTT; CDR3 protein: CASSLHRRNTEAFF
V gene: TRBV9; J gene: TRBJ1-1; D gene: .; clone size: .; CDR3 DNA: TGTGCCAGCAGCCCCCCAATATTACAGGGATCGGGGCTGAACACTGAAGCTTTCTTT; CDR3 protein: CASSPPILQGSGLNTEAFF
V gene: TRBV30; J gene: TRBJ1-5; D gene: .; clone size: .; CDR3 DNA: TGTGCCTGGAGTGTACTGGGAGGGGGTCAGCCCCAGCATTTT; CDR3 protein: CAWSVLGGGQPQHF
V gene: TRBV27; J gene: TRBJ1-1; D gene: .; clone size: .; CDR3 DNA: TGTGCCAGCAGTCCCTTCCAGGACACTGAAGCTTTCTTT; CDR3 protein: CASSPFQDTEAFF
V gene: TRBV7-2; J gene: TRBJ2-7; D gene: TRBD2; clone size: .; CDR3 DNA: TGTGCCAGCAGCCTCCGACTAGCGGGGGGGCGGGGCGAGCAGTACTTC; CDR3 protein: CASSLRLAGGRGEQYF
V gene: TRBV5-1; J gene: TRBJ1-2; D gene: TRBD1; clone size: .; CDR3 DNA: TGCGCCAGCAGCTTGGGTGGGACAGGGGGCCATGGCTACACCTTC; CDR3 protein: CASSLGGTGGHGYTF
V gene: TRBV5-4; J gene: TRBJ2-3; D gene: .; clone size: .; CDR3 DNA: TGTGCCAGCAGCAAACATATTACTACTAGCACAGATACGCAGTATTTT; CDR3 protein: CASSKHITTSTDTQYF
V gene: TRBV19; J gene: TRBJ1-1; D gene: .; clone size: once; CDR3 DNA: TGTGCCAGTAGTATGGGCGGGTACACTGAAGCTTTCTTT; CDR3 protein: CASSMGGYTEAFF
V gene: TRBV4-1; J gene: TRBJ1-6; D gene: .; clone size: .; CDR3 DNA: TGCGCCAGCAGCCAAGTCCTCAACCGCAGGGATCGTAATTCACCCCTCCACTTT; CDR3 protein: CASSQVLNRRDRNSPLHF
V gene: TRBV19; J gene: TRBJ1-1; D gene: .; clone size: .; CDR3 DNA: TGTGCCAGTAGTATGGGATCATCGGGAGAAGCTTTCTTT; CDR3 protein: CASSMGSSGEAFF
V gene: TRBV27; J gene: TRBJ2-4; D gene: TRBD1; clone size: .; CDR3 DNA: TGTGCCAGCAGTTCCGCCGGGACAGGGGTTCCCGGGTACTTC; CDR3 protein: CASSSAGTGVPGYF
V gene: TRBV19; J gene: TRBJ1-2; D gene: .; clone size: .; CDR3 DNA: TGTGCCAGTAGTGTGACTGCCAACTATGGCTACACCTTC; CDR3 protein: CASSVTANYGYTF
V gene: TRBV6-1; J gene: TRBJ1-6; D gene: .; clone size: .; CDR3 DNA: TGTGCCAGCAGTGAAGGGAGTGGGCAGGGAAATTCACCCCTCCACTTT; CDR3 protein: CASSEGSGQGNSPLHF
V gene: TRBV10-2; J gene: TRBJ2-2; D gene: .; clone size: .; CDR3 DNA: TGCGCCAGCAGTGAGGGAGGGGTCATACCCGGGGAGCTGTTTTTT; CDR3 protein: CASSEGGVIPGELFF
V gene: TRBV25-1; J gene: TRBJ1-4; D gene: .; clone size: .; CDR3 DNA: TGTGCCAGCAGTGAAGCACGGGGGAATGAAAAACTGTTTTTT; CDR3 protein: CASSEARGNEKLFF
V gene: TRBV12-2; J gene: TRBJ1-1; D gene: .; clone size: .; CDR3 DNA: TGTGCAAGTCGCTTAGATTCCCTGGACAGGGCCTTGAACACTGAAGCTTTCTTT; CDR3 protein: CASRLDSLDRALNTEAFF
V gene: TRBV27; J gene: TRBJ2-3; D gene: .; clone size: .; CDR3 DNA: TGTGCCAGCAGTAACCAGGTGGTACTTGGGACAGATACGCAGTATTTT; CDR3 protein: CASSNQVVLGTDTQYF
V gene: TRBV21-1; J gene: TRBJ2-3; D gene: .; clone size: .; CDR3 DNA: TGTGCCAGCAGCGTTAAGTGGGTGCGGGGAAGTAGCACAGATACGCAGTATTTT; CDR3 protein: CASSVKWVRGSSTDTQYF
V gene: TRBV5-1; J gene: TRBJ1-3; D gene: .; clone size: .; CDR3 DNA: TGCGCCAGCAGCCGGGCGGGGGGAAACTCTGGAAACACCATATATTTT; CDR3 protein: CASSRAGGNSGNTIYF
V gene: TRBV5-1; J gene: TRBJ2-3; D gene: .; clone size: once; CDR3 DNA: TGCGCCAGCAGCTTGTTGTATAGCACAGATACGCAGTATTTT; CDR3 protein: CASSLLYSTDTQYF
V gene: TRBV9; J gene: TRBJ1-4; D gene: TRBD1; clone size: .; CDR3 DNA: TGTGCCAGCAGCATTGGGACAGGGGGTAATGAAAAACTGTTTTTT; CDR3 protein: CASSIGTGGNEKLFF